Below, 12 T cell receptor beta chains from the same sample are listed, as sequenced in a study of shared clonotypes between healthy human individuals. Only in-frame clones appear in the TCRdb table, and some are missing; sequencing was by immunoSEQ multiplex PCR. The table has around 690,000 clones, about 90% seen once. The sample was memory CD8+ T cells from PBMCs. Indicated subset: CD45RO+ cells pooled with CCR7-negative TemRA cells. The source of these receptors is a man younger than 35 in good health. Some clones in this sample may be carry-over from other donors' samples.

The chain is built from TRBV29-1 and TRBJ1-2; possibly TRBD1 for D (6 bases). The CDR3 extends over 13 amino acids. The V and J ends lost 4 bases and 3 bases respectively, with 12 bases between them. The V gene's germline CDR1 is SQVTM and CDR2 ANQGSEA. CDR3 protein: CSVVPTGDYGYTF. CDR3 DNA sequence: TGCAGCGTTGTCCCGACAGGAGACTATGGCTACACCTTC.

This chain joins TRBV27 and TRBJ2-2, with D perhaps TRBD2 (6 bases). The CDR3 extends over 16 amino acids. V lost 5 bases and J lost 4, with 17 bases in between. CDR1 is MNHEY, CDR2 SMNVEV, per germline (reference sequence). CDR3 nucleotide sequence: TGTGCCAGCAGTGCCCGGGAGAGCGCCATCACCGGGGAGCTGTTTTTT. It encodes CASSARESAITGELFF.

DNA of the CDR3: TGTGCCAGCAGTTTAGTGAGCGGGATCAATGAGCAGTTCTTC. Translation gives CASSLVSGINEQFF. V and J are TRBV27 and TRBJ2-1; the match to TRBD2 covers 7 bases. The CDR3 extends over 14 amino acids. Germline V gene data show CDR1 as MNHEY and CDR2 as SMNVEV (reference sequence). The J segment lost 6 bases and the V segment lost 2 bases, leaving 4 bases of the junction unmatched.

V is TRBV4-1 and J is TRBJ2-4; possibly TRBD1 or TRBD2 for D (5 bases each). CDR1 is MGHRA and CDR2 is YSYEKL in the germline V gene. The CDR3 runs 12 residues. V was shortened by 3 bases and J by 10 bases, with 10 bases between the two germline ends. DNA of the CDR3: TGCGCCAGCAGCCACCGGGACCAAATTCAGTACTTC. It encodes CASSHRDQIQYF.

The chain joins TRBV6-5 to TRBJ2-5; 9 nucleotides match TRBD1. V shed 5 bases and J 5 bases; nucleotides not matched to a gene: 9. Germline values: CDR1 MNHEY, CDR2 SVGAGI. This CDR3 has 15 amino acids. Written as DNA, the CDR3 is TGTGCCAGCAGTGTACCGGGACAGGGAGTGGAGACCCAGTACTTC. Protein: CASSVPGQGVETQYF.

V and J are TRBV4-3 and TRBJ2-7; 7 positions agree with TRBD2. Germline V CDR1 and CDR2: LGHNA, YSLEER. This CDR3 comprises 16 residues. Trimming cost V 5 bases and J 1 base; bases outside gene matches: 11. This CDR3 reads CASSSNMGGGSYEQYF. The CDR3 DNA reads as TGCGCCAGCAGCTCAAATATGGGGGGAGGGTCCTACGAGCAGTACTTC.

The chain uses TRBV4-1 and TRBJ1-1; 8 positions match TRBD1. Trimming took 2 bases from V and 8 from J; bases not matched to a gene: 22. The CDR3 spans 19 residues. CDR1 and CDR2 from the germline V gene are MGHRA and YSYEKL. The CDR3 reads CASSQPDRDGSPNPREAFF. Written as DNA, the CDR3 is TGCGCCAGCAGCCAACCGGACAGGGACGGATCCCCAAACCCCCGCGAAGCTTTCTTT.

This clone was detected only once. In nucleotides, the CDR3 is TGCGCCAGCAGCCCCGACAGGGTCGAGCAGTACTTC. Translated, it gives CASSPDRVEQYF. The genes are TRBV5-1 and TRBJ2-7, with 7 bases fitting TRBD1. The CDR3 has 12 amino acids. Germline trimming cut 4 bases from V and 6 bases from J; bases unmatched to any gene: 4. The V gene's germline CDR1 is SGHRS and CDR2 YFSETQ. The whole variable domain, filled in from reference TRBV5-1 and TRBJ2-7, reads KAGVTQTPRYLIKTRGQQVTLSCSPISGHRSVSWYQQTPGQGLQFLFEYFSETQRNKGNFPGRFSGRQFSNSRSEMNVSTLELGDSALYLCASSPDRVEQYFGPGTRLTVT.

The chain combines TRBV28 with TRBJ1-5, with D possibly matching TRBD1 (5 bases). Germline values: CDR1 MDHEN, CDR2 SYDVKM. The CDR3 runs to 16 residues. Trimming shortened V by 6 bases and J by 9 bases, and 24 bases separated the two germline ends. CDR3 amino acids: CASSPRSSRAPRPQHF. CDR3 nucleotide sequence: TGTGCCAGCAGCCCCCGGTCGTCCAGGGCCCCCCGGCCCCAGCATTTT.

As regards this clone: One base separates it from a far larger clone, so it is likely a read error. The chain recombines TRBV7-9 with TRBJ2-7, with D possibly TRBD2 on 6 matching bases. The CDR3 has 14 residues. The germline V gene has CDR1 SEHNR and CDR2 FQNEAQ (reference sequence). The germline V and J ends were trimmed by 8 bases and 1 base, with 15 bases remaining between them. The CDR3 sequence is CASGPGGSSYEQYF. CDR3 sequence (DNA): TGTGCCAGCGGCCCCGGAGGGAGTTCCTACGAGCAGTACTTC. The full variable domain, rest sourced from reference TRBV7-9 and TRBJ2-7, is DTGVSQNPRHKITKRGQNVTFRCDPISEHNRLYWYRQTLGQGPEFLTYFQNEAQLEKSRLLSDRFSAERPKGSFSTLEIQRTEQGDSAMYLCASGPGGSSYEQYFGPGTRLTVT.

J is TRBJ2-5 and V is TRBV5-6, with TRBD2 matching over 12 bases. Germline lookup yields CDR1 SGHDT and CDR2 YYEEEE. V trimming: 3 bases; J trimming: 6 bases; junction bases outside the gene matches: 12. The CDR3 extends over 17 amino acids. CDR3 sequence reads: CASSSSPSGRDGKTQYF. The CDR3 DNA sequence: TGTGCCAGCAGCTCGTCTCCTAGCGGGAGGGATGGGAAGACCCAGTACTTC. The full variable domain, rest sourced from reference TRBV5-6 and TRBJ2-5, is DAGVTQSPTHLIKTRGQQVTLRCSPKSGHDTVSWYQQALGQGPQFIFQYYEEEERQRGNFPDRFSGHQFPNYSSELNVNALLLGDSALYLCASSSSPSGRDGKTQYFGPGTRLLVL.

This clone was detected only once. DNA of the CDR3: TGTGCCAGCAGAAAGACCGGTGGAAACACCATATATTTT. As protein: CASRKTGGNTIYF. The chain uses TRBV27 and TRBJ1-3; no clear D. The length of the CDR3 is 13 residues. CDR1 is MNHEY, CDR2 SMNVEV, per germline (reference sequence). V was clipped by 6 bases and J by 3 bases, with 9 bases between them.